The source of this TCR beta chain is a study of T cell responses to AZD1222 COVID-19 vaccine. Study information: Both about-4-week and about-12-week second-dose recipients were combined. Study-wide findings and caveats: Spike-wide coverage was observed for vaccine-associated CD4 TCRs, with dominant responses at 160-218 and 743-854. It was only after the peak T cell response that any repertoires were sampled. Donors skewed white British and female; clonal diversity was possibly underestimated.

Assay used: immunoSEQ multiplex PCR; TCRdb lists only in-frame clones, some missing. This sample yields about 120,000 clones, of which about 89% are seen a single time; roughly 5.4% belongs to the top ten. A note on this clone: The target antigen is unknown.

The TCR comes from an adult in good health. Here the sequenced sample was peripheral blood, taken on day 0 of AZD1222 vaccination.

The CDR3 sequence: CASSSTGTNEKLFF. CDR3 nucleotide sequence: TGTGCCAGCAGTTCAACGGGGACTAATGAAAAACTGTTTTTT. J is TRBJ1-4 and V is TRBV28; no firm D call. CDR3 size: 14 residues. The V gene's germline CDR1 is MDHEN and CDR2 SYDVKM. The V and J ends lost 4 bases and 2 bases respectively, with 8 bases between them.